This TCR beta chain is from a study of blood T cell repertoires in COVID-19. Study background: Sites across the United States, Italy and Spain contributed samples from acute and convalescent COVID-19. From T cells, B-cell-depleted T cells, or PBMCs came the material, which was cDNA or gDNA.

Trimming removed 7 bases from V and 2 bases from J; junction bases left unmatched: 7. The germline CDR1 and CDR2 sequences are LGHDT and YNNKEL (reference sequence). CDR3 length equals 15 residues. Per the original data handling: Nucleated cell number was recorded as an estimate derived from reference gene primer amplification. Produced via immunoSEQ multiplex PCR; TCRdb's table is partial and in-frame only. The DNA was the basis for D and trimming; V, J and clone size are from that table. The sample carries 70,000 or so clones, approximately 89% recorded once. The V call is TRBV3-1 (or the pseudogene TRBV3-2), the J call TRBJ2-7, with TRBD2 matching 11 bases. The clonotype was recovered from a human donor in a cohort sampled during active COVID-19. The material sequenced was peripheral blood. The CDR3 DNA reads TGTGCCAGCAAACCGGGACTAGCGGCTACCTACGAGCAGTACTTC. Protein product: CASKPGLAATYEQYF.